This is a list of T cell receptor beta chains from one sample in a study of early T cells in non-severe SARS-CoV-2 infection. TCRdb used MiXCR to reprocess the 5' RACE reads, holding one entry per CDR3 protein. The sample has over 30,000 distinct CDR3 sequences, 5.5% to 7.5% seen once; the top ten hold approximately 7.5%. Sequenced input: whole blood. The receptors originated from an adult who was a healthcare worker with PCR-confirmed SARS-CoV-2 infection or an uninfected control (not recorded which). The CDR3 runs from the conserved cysteine through the conserved F or W. Rows may omit the clone size; those that give it use once, few, many or a size class.

cdr3_aa: CAWISGRFDYGYTF
v_call: TRBV30
clone_size: many

cdr3_aa: CASSPGTSGLYNEQFF
v_call: TRBV7-8
clone_size: NA

cdr3_aa: CASSSGHGYTF
v_call: TRBV12-3/TRBV12-4
clone_size: many

cdr3_aa: CASSLGDEAFF
v_call: TRBV12-3/TRBV12-4
clone_size: few

cdr3_aa: CASSLIAGSDEQYF
v_call: TRBV5-4
clone_size: NA

cdr3_aa: CASSQDRMRQGQNSPLHF
v_call: TRBV3-1
clone_size: NA

cdr3_aa: CASSLEGNSNQPQHF
v_call: TRBV5-1
clone_size: many

cdr3_aa: CASSLGTGTAPYEQYF
v_call: TRBV7-2
clone_size: many

cdr3_aa: CSARITGQGNQPQHF
v_call: TRBV20-1
clone_size: many

cdr3_aa: CASSFGRPNPQIRSIF
v_call: TRBV12-3/TRBV12-4
clone_size: NA

cdr3_aa: CASSQGSQYGVNEQFF
v_call: TRBV4-3
clone_size: NA

cdr3_aa: CASSDVTDTQYF
v_call: TRBV7-2
clone_size: many

cdr3_aa: CASSLSGGAYEQYF
v_call: TRBV5-1
clone_size: many

cdr3_aa: CASSLTGPTYEQYF
v_call: TRBV12-3/TRBV12-4
clone_size: many

cdr3_aa: CASRMGLAGAPSTDTQYF
v_call: TRBV2
clone_size: NA

cdr3_aa: CSADQGAYEQYF
v_call: TRBV20-1
clone_size: NA

cdr3_aa: CASSSTGILNEQFF
v_call: TRBV12-3/TRBV12-4
clone_size: few

cdr3_aa: CASRDQNGKNIQYF
v_call: TRBV12-3/TRBV12-4
clone_size: many

cdr3_aa: CAWSPGGGYEQYF
v_call: TRBV30
clone_size: many

cdr3_aa: CASSLRGGTYEQYF
v_call: TRBV27
clone_size: NA

cdr3_aa: CSARGLMHSYEQYF
v_call: TRBV20-1
clone_size: many

cdr3_aa: CAWSRRGMGDF
v_call: TRBV30
clone_size: many

cdr3_aa: CATQLGPSYRNTEAFF
v_call: TRBV5-6
clone_size: many

cdr3_aa: CASSLDRANQPQHF
v_call: TRBV5-5
clone_size: many